This section outlines one T cell receptor beta chain sequence together with its context. These data originate in a study of blood T cell repertoires in COVID-19. Profiling relied on immunoSEQ multiplex PCR, and the TCRdb table lists in-frame clones only, not all of them. This sample has 90,000 to 150,000 clones, with 77% found just once. CDR3 length: 12 amino acids. Germline CDR1 and CDR2: MDHEN and SYDVKM. V was cut by 6 bases and J by 3 bases, with 9 bases left in between. The V gene is TRBV28, the J gene TRBJ2-7; tentative D call: TRBD1 (6 bases). Material for sequencing was peripheral blood. The receptor was derived from a human donor in a cohort sampled during active COVID-19. CDR3: CASRQGVYEQYF. Written as DNA, the CDR3 is TGTGCCAGCAGACAGGGAGTCTACGAGCAGTACTTC.